What follows are 18 T cell receptor beta chains derived from one specimen sequenced in a study of blood T cell repertoires in COVID-19. Measured with immunoSEQ multiplex PCR; TCRdb has only the in-frame clones, and not every one. Of around 300,000 clones in the sample, 83% were seen once. The material sequenced was peripheral blood. These receptor sequences come from a woman in her 50s who had recovered from COVID-19.

This clone was observed a few times. V usage is TRBV3-1 (or the pseudogene TRBV3-2) and J usage is TRBJ1-5; D remains ambiguous. Germline CDR1 is LGHDT and CDR2 is YNNKEL (reference sequence). V shed 0 bases and J shed 1 base, with 4 bases lying between them. This CDR3 is 14 amino acids long. In nucleotides, the CDR3 is TGTGCCAGCAGCCAAGATACAAGCAATCAGCCCCAGCATTTT. The encoded protein is CASSQDTSNQPQHF.

Details on this clone: The sample has other DNA sequences that encode this CDR3 too. This rearrangement joins TRBV9 to TRBJ2-1, with TRBD2 identical over 8 bases. CDR3 length: 15 residues. Per the germline V gene, CDR1 is SGDLS and CDR2 is YYNGEE. J gave up 7 bases and V 0 bases, and 6 bases lay outside the gene matches. The CDR3 DNA reads TGTGCCAGCAGCGTAGGTGATAGCGGGGCAAATGAGCAGTTCTTC. Protein: CASSVGDSGANEQFF.

The chain recombines TRBV7-8 with TRBJ1-5; tentative D call: TRBD1 (5 bases). Germline CDR1 reads SGHVS; CDR2 reads FQNEAQ. V lost 3 bases and J lost 6, with 12 bases in between. CDR3 length: 14 residues. DNA of the CDR3: TGTGCCAGCAGCTTGGGGCAGGGTAGTCAGCCCCAGCATTTT. It translates to CASSLGQGSQPQHF.

The CDR3 sequence: CASSPDRLNEKLFF. The DNA of the CDR3 is TGTGCCAGCAGCCCGGACAGACTTAATGAAAAACTGTTTTTT. The rearrangement uses TRBV4-2 and TRBJ1-4; D may be TRBD1 (6 bases). Germline CDR1 is LGHNA and CDR2 is YNFKEQ. V gave up 4 bases and J gave up 4 bases, with 10 bases separating them. This CDR3 region has 14 residues.

The rearrangement joins TRBV3-1 (or the pseudogene TRBV3-2) to TRBJ2-1; a possible D gene is TRBD2 (7 bases). This CDR3 region has 17 residues. CDR1 and CDR2 from the germline V gene are LGHDT and YNNKEL (reference sequence). The V and J ends lost 0 bases and 5 bases respectively, with 17 bases between them. The chain's CDR3 is CASSQERGGAHNNEQFF. CDR3 DNA sequence: TGTGCCAGCAGCCAAGAAAGGGGGGGGGCCCACAACAATGAGCAGTTCTTC.

The rearrangement links TRBV4-2 to TRBJ2-3, with 9 bases lining up with TRBD1. The ends lost 5 bases at V and 4 bases at J; junction bases unmatched: 13. Germline assignment: CDR1 LGHNA and CDR2 YNFKEQ. The CDR3 sequence is 17 residues long. CDR3 protein: CASSKTGTGNAADTQYF. CDR3 DNA sequence: TGTGCCAGCAGCAAGACAGGGACAGGGAATGCGGCAGATACGCAGTATTTT.

The V and J genes are TRBV10-3 and TRBJ2-6; D gene unclear. The CDR3 sequence is 15 residues long. The germline V gene has CDR1 ENHRY and CDR2 SYGVKD. Trimming stripped 4 bases from V and 0 bases from J, with 7 bases between. The CDR3 DNA reads TGTGCCATCAGTGGGGCATCCTCTGGGGCCAACGTCCTGACTTTC. Translated: CAISGASSGANVLTF.

For this clone: The sample carries other DNA sequences with the same CDR3. The chain employs TRBV12-3 or TRBV12-4 and TRBJ1-1; no definite D call. V was clipped by 1 base and J by 1 base, with 4 bases between them. CDR3 length: 13 residues. The CDR3 DNA is TGTGCCAGCAGTTTAGGAGGGAACACTGAAGCTTTCTTT. It encodes CASSLGGNTEAFF.

This chain connects TRBV4-3 to TRBJ1-5, with TRBD1 identical over 8 bases. Germline CDR1 LGHNA, CDR2 YSLEER. V was pared by 4 bases and J by 4 bases, with 9 bases of the junction left unmatched. The CDR3 contains 16 residues. The CDR3 sequence is CASSLSWGQENQPQHF. Here the CDR3 DNA reads TGCGCCAGCAGCCTATCGTGGGGACAGGAAAATCAGCCCCAGCATTTT.

This clone was observed a few times. The chain carries TRBV6-5 and TRBJ1-2; 10 positions match TRBD1. The germline V gene has CDR1 MNHEY and CDR2 SVGAGI. The junction had 8 bases not matched to a gene; V was cut back by 7 bases and J by 6 bases. This CDR3 has 14 residues. Here the CDR3 DNA reads TGTGCCAGCACAAGACAGGGGGCTCTGGATGGCTACACCTTC. Protein product: CASTRQGALDGYTF.

J is TRBJ2-5 and V is TRBV7-2; 11 nucleotides align to TRBD2. CDR1 and CDR2 from the germline V gene are SGHTA and FQGNSA. CDR3 size: 17 residues. Trimming at V came to 3 bases and at J to 3 bases, leaving 9 bases not matched to a gene. This CDR3 reads CASSLRLAGGIKETQYF. In DNA, the CDR3 is TGTGCCAGCAGCTTGCGGCTAGCGGGGGGCATAAAAGAGACCCAGTACTTC.

This chain uses TRBV7-2 with TRBJ1-2, with TRBD1 matching over 8 bases. Germline V CDR1 and CDR2: SGHTA, FQGNSA. There are 14 residues in the CDR3. Trimming took 1 base from V and 7 from J; bases not matched to a gene: 5. The DNA for the CDR3 is TGTGCCAGCAGCTTAGTGACAGGGGTGGCTGGCTACACCTTC. It yields the protein CASSLVTGVAGYTF. Full variable domain (remainder filled in from reference TRBV7-2 and TRBJ1-2): GAGVSQSPSNKVTEKGKDVELRCDPISGHTALYWYRQSLGQGLEFLIYFQGNSAPDKSGLPSDRFSAERTGGSVSTLTIQRTQQEDSAVYLCASSLVTGVAGYTFGSGTRLTVV.

This chain connects TRBV2 to TRBJ2-7; D is possibly TRBD1 (5 bases). Trimming removed 6 bases at V and 7 bases at J, with 13 bases between. CDR1 SNHLY and CDR2 FYNNEI come from the germline V gene. The CDR3 runs 12 residues. The CDR3 region has the DNA TGTGCCAGCAGAGTAGACAGACGTGAGCAGTACTTC. Translated, it gives CASRVDRREQYF.

V gene TRBV27 combines with J gene TRBJ2-5; tentative D call: TRBD1 (6 bases). From germline, CDR1 is MNHEY and CDR2 SMNVEV (reference sequence). V was trimmed by 1 base and J by 1 base, leaving 10 bases between them. The CDR3 is 15 residues long. The CDR3 nucleotides read TGTGCCAGCAGTTTATACCGGACAGCCCAAGAGACCCAGTACTTC. Its translation is CASSLYRTAQETQYF.

This sequence joins TRBV30 and TRBJ2-7; the match to TRBD2 covers 7 bases. Germline V gene sequence: CDR1 GTSNPN, CDR2 SVGIG (reference sequence). The length of the CDR3 is 14 residues. Trimming cost V 3 bases and J 0 bases; bases outside gene matches: 5. CDR3 sequence: CAWSHGGSSYEQYF. The CDR3 nucleotides are TGTGCCTGGAGCCACGGGGGGAGCTCCTACGAGCAGTACTTC.

The chain recombines TRBV2 with TRBJ2-5; D unresolved. The germline V gene encodes CDR1 SNHLY and CDR2 FYNNEI. V lost 2 bases to trimming and J lost 3 bases, with 10 bases between them. This CDR3 comprises 14 residues. The CDR3 DNA is TGTGCCAGCAGTGAACGGAAAGACAAAGAGACCCAGTACTTC. Its translation: CASSERKDKETQYF. The entire variable domain, with the rest obtained from reference TRBV2 and TRBJ2-5, is as follows: EPEVTQTPSHQVTQMGQEVILRCVPISNHLYFYWYRQILGQKVEFLVSFYNNEISEKSEIFDDQFSVERPDGSNFTLKIRSTKLEDSAMYFCASSERKDKETQYFGPGTRLLVL.

V usage is TRBV5-4 and J usage is TRBJ2-3; D gene ambiguous. This CDR3 comprises 11 residues. V lost 2 bases and J 6 bases, leaving 4 bases between the germline ends. CDR1 and CDR2 from the germline V gene are SGHNT and YYREEE (reference sequence). This CDR3 reads CASSFRDTQYF. CDR3 coding DNA: TGTGCCAGCAGCTTCAGGGATACGCAGTATTTT.

The chain's CDR3 is CASMSGGGYTF. CDR3 DNA sequence: TGCGCCAGCATGAGCGGGGGTGGCTACACCTTC. The chain uses TRBV5-1 and TRBJ1-2; TRBD1 is a possible D gene (5 bases). The germline V and J ends were trimmed by 6 bases and 7 bases, with 10 bases remaining between them. CDR1 and CDR2 (germline): SGHRS, YFSETQ. This CDR3 is built from 11 residues.